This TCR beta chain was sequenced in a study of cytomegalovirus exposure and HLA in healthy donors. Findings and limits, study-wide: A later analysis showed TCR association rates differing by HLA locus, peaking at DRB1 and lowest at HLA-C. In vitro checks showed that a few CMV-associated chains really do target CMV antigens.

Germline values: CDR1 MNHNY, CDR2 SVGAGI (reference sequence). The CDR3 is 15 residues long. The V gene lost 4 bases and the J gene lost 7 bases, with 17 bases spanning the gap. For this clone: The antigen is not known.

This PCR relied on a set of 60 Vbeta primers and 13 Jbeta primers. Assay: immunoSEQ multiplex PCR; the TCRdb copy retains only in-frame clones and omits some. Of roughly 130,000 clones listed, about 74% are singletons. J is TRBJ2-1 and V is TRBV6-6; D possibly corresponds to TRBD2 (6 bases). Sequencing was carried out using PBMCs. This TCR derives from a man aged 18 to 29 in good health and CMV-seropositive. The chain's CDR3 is CASSSGTDTRNEQFF. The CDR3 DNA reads TGTGCCAGCAGTTCCGGGACTGACACGCGTAATGAGCAGTTCTTC.